A single sample is the source of the 29 T cell receptor beta chains below, sequenced in a study of shared clonotypes between healthy human individuals. The protocol was immunoSEQ multiplex PCR, while the TCRdb copy is restricted to in-frame clones and leaves out a portion. The table has roughly 850,000 clones, 90% to 98% seen once. Terminally differentiated effector memory CD45RA+ cells were excluded from the naive CD8 cells, which were CD45RO-negative and positively selected for CCR7. What was sequenced was naive CD8+ T cells sorted from blood. All receptors derive from a man aged 30 to 39 in good health.

The genes are TRBV6-5 and TRBJ1-4; 7 nucleotides align to TRBD1. V lost 1 base and J lost 7; bases outside the gene matches: 6. CDR3 length: 15 amino acids. Germline V gene sequence: CDR1 MNHEY, CDR2 SVGAGI. The CDR3 DNA is TGTGCCAGCAGTTACTTACAGGGGAGGGGTGAAAAACTGTTTTTT. Translation: CASSYLQGRGEKLFF.

The V and J genes are TRBV27 and TRBJ2-5; 8 nucleotides line up with TRBD2. V shed 5 bases and J 0 bases; nucleotides not matched to a gene: 5. Germline V gives CDR1 MNHEY, CDR2 SMNVEV (reference sequence). CDR3 length equals 15 residues. This CDR3 reads CASSPGGTYQETQYF. The CDR3 nucleotides read TGTGCCAGCAGTCCGGGGGGGACATACCAAGAGACCCAGTACTTC.

The chain employs TRBV11-2 and TRBJ2-5; 10 bases are a match to TRBD2. This CDR3 contains 14 residues. V shed 6 bases and J 0 bases; nucleotides not matched to a gene: 1. The germline CDR1 and CDR2 sequences are SGHAT and FQNNGV. CDR3 in amino acids: CASRLAGYQETQYF. The DNA of the CDR3 is TGTGCCAGCAGACTAGCGGGGTACCAAGAGACCCAGTACTTC.

V usage is TRBV6-6 and J usage is TRBJ2-7; D gene ambiguous. The V gene lost 5 bases and the J gene lost 7 bases, with 9 bases spanning the gap. Germline CDR1 MNHNY, CDR2 SVGAGI (reference sequence). The CDR3 covers 11 residues. This CDR3 is CASSRTREQYF. In nucleotides, the CDR3 is TGTGCCAGCAGTCGAACTCGGGAGCAGTACTTC.

J is TRBJ2-5 and V is TRBV6-6; the D gene is possibly TRBD1 (6 bases). Trimming took 2 bases from V and 1 from J, leaving 8 bases between them. This CDR3 has 14 residues. Germline V gene sequence: CDR1 MNHNY, CDR2 SVGAGI (reference sequence). CDR3 sequence: CASSYTGSQETQYF. CDR3 DNA sequence: TGTGCCAGCAGTTACACAGGGTCCCAAGAGACCCAGTACTTC.

CDR3 bases: TGTGCCAGCAGCTCTACCGAGGGGCGTAGCGGAGAAACCTACGAGCAGTACTTC. This codes for CASSSTEGRSGETYEQYF. This rearrangement joins TRBV11-2 to TRBJ2-7, with D tentatively TRBD2 (6 bases). The CDR3 totals 18 residues. The V end was cut by 4 bases, the J end by 2 bases, with 24 bases between. CDR1 is SGHAT, CDR2 FQNNGV, per germline.

This CDR3 is CASSHRDRAYNEQFF. The CDR3 DNA is TGTGCCAGCAGCCATCGGGACAGGGCCTACAATGAGCAGTTCTTC. The V gene is TRBV7-9, the J gene TRBJ2-1, with 9 bases fitting TRBD1. CDR3 size: 15 residues. The germline CDR1 and CDR2 sequences are SEHNR and FQNEAQ (reference sequence). V shed 5 bases, J shed 2 bases, and the junction held 4 bases outside the gene matches. The full variable domain, with the rest looked up from reference TRBV7-9 and TRBJ2-1, is DTGVSQNPRHKITKRGQNVTFRCDPISEHNRLYWYRQTLGQGPEFLTYFQNEAQLEKSRLLSDRFSAERPKGSFSTLEIQRTEQGDSAMYLCASSHRDRAYNEQFFGPGTRLTVL.

The chain links TRBV5-1 to TRBJ1-1; maybe TRBD1 (6 bases). Trimming pared 1 base from V and 0 bases from J, leaving 10 bases between. The CDR3 is 15 amino acids. Germline V CDR1 and CDR2: SGHRS, YFSETQ. The CDR3, as DNA: TGCGCCAGCAGCTTGTCGGGGGCCGTGAACACTGAAGCTTTCTTT. This translates into CASSLSGAVNTEAFF. Full variable domain (outside the CDR3, taken from reference TRBV5-1 and TRBJ1-1): KAGVTQTPRYLIKTRGQQVTLSCSPISGHRSVSWYQQTPGQGLQFLFEYFSETQRNKGNFPGRFSGRQFSNSRSEMNVSTLELGDSALYLCASSLSGAVNTEAFFGQGTRLTVV.

V and J are TRBV28 and TRBJ2-7, with D possibly being TRBD2 (5 bases). Germline-derived CDR1 and CDR2 are MDHEN and SYDVKM. Between the trimmed V and J ends, which lost 5 bases and 1 base, there was a span of 18 bases. CDR3 size: 16 residues. The CDR3: CASSPFTVRDSYEQYF. In DNA form, the CDR3 reads TGTGCCAGCAGTCCATTTACAGTGAGGGATTCCTACGAGCAGTACTTC.

The chain is built from TRBV7-9 and TRBJ2-1; 12 bases fit TRBD2. The CDR3 length is 15 residues. Germline trimming cut 7 bases from V and 5 bases from J; bases unmatched to any gene: 6. In germline, CDR1 is SEHNR, CDR2 FQNEAQ (reference sequence). CDR3: CASIPSGRVHNEQFF. The CDR3, as DNA: TGTGCCAGCATCCCTAGCGGGAGGGTTCACAATGAGCAGTTCTTC.

The V call is TRBV7-9, the J call TRBJ2-2, with TRBD2 matching over 14 bases. Germline V gene sequence: CDR1 SEHNR, CDR2 FQNEAQ (reference sequence). This CDR3 is built from 17 residues. Germline trimming cut 5 bases from V and 3 bases from J; bases unmatched to any gene: 5. CDR3 sequence (DNA): TGTGCCAGCAGCCCTTGGACTAGCGGGAGGTACACCGGGGAGCTGTTTTTT. The encoded protein is CASSPWTSGRYTGELFF.

The chain links TRBV5-1 to TRBJ2-7, with TRBD2 as a possible D gene (5 bases). V gave up 0 bases and J gave up 3 bases, with 13 bases separating them. The CDR3 length is 15 residues. Germline CDR1 SGHRS, CDR2 YFSETQ. CDR3 sequence: CASSLALGVSYEQYF. The CDR3 DNA is TGCGCCAGCAGCTTGGCCCTGGGAGTAAGCTACGAGCAGTACTTC.

This sequence joins TRBV2 and TRBJ2-5, with 7 bases lining up with TRBD1. Losses at the gene ends were 6 bases for V and 5 bases for J; bases not matched to a gene: 12. The CDR3 has 15 residues. Germline CDR1 and CDR2: SNHLY and FYNNEI. This CDR3 is CASRAGTVNGETQYF. In nucleotides, the CDR3 is TGTGCCAGCAGAGCCGGGACAGTTAACGGGGAGACCCAGTACTTC.

V is TRBV6-6 and J is TRBJ1-4; TRBD1 agrees at 11 bases. CDR3 length: 14 residues. Germline loops: CDR1 MNHNY, CDR2 SVGAGI (reference sequence). With 6 bases clipped from V and 7 bases from J, the junction kept 4 bases outside the gene matches. The CDR3 bases are TGTGCCAGCAGCCCGGACAGGGGGCTTGAAAAACTGTTTTTT. This codes for CASSPDRGLEKLFF.

This chain uses TRBV6-6 with TRBJ2-7; D is unclear. The V and J ends lost 8 bases and 1 base respectively, with 9 bases between them. Per the germline V gene, CDR1 is MNHNY and CDR2 is SVGAGI (reference sequence). This CDR3 comprises 12 residues. The CDR3 sequence: CASGDRSYEQYF. The CDR3, as DNA: TGTGCCAGCGGAGACCGATCCTACGAGCAGTACTTC.

The chain is built from TRBV6-1 and TRBJ2-3; TRBD2 matches 7 bases. The trim removed 2 bases at V and 0 bases at J, leaving 5 bases unmatched. The CDR3 extends over 16 amino acids. In germline, CDR1 is MNHNS, CDR2 SASEGT. CDR3 DNA sequence: TGTGCCAGCAGTGAATGGGGGGGTTCTAGCACAGATACGCAGTATTTT. Translation: CASSEWGGSSTDTQYF.

The V gene is TRBV11-2, the J gene TRBJ2-1; 7 positions agree with TRBD1. Germline CDR1 reads SGHAT; CDR2 reads FQNNGV. The CDR3 length is 15 residues. J gave up 4 bases and V 5 bases, and 8 bases lay outside the gene matches. DNA for the CDR3: TGTGCCAGCAGCCCCTACAGGGGTAATTACAATGAGCAGTTCTTC. This sequence encodes CASSPYRGNYNEQFF.

The chain combines TRBV7-9 with TRBJ1-1, with 8 bases aligning to TRBD1. The CDR3 is 14 amino acids. Per the germline V gene, CDR1 is SEHNR and CDR2 is FQNEAQ (reference sequence). With V trimmed by 3 bases and J by 5 bases, 5 bases remained unmatched. CDR3 region: CASSFPDRVTEAFF. The CDR3 region has the DNA TGTGCCAGCAGCTTCCCGGACAGGGTGACTGAAGCTTTCTTT.

The chain is built from TRBV5-8 and TRBJ2-2; a weak D match, TRBD2 (5 bases). Looked up from germline, CDR1 is SGHTS and CDR2 is YDEGEE. Trimming stripped 3 bases from V and 7 bases from J, with 10 bases between. The CDR3 is 13 residues long. The CDR3 DNA is TGTGCCAGCAGCTCCGGGGTAGTCGGGGAGCTGTTTTTT. This translates into CASSSGVVGELFF.

V is TRBV2 and J is TRBJ2-1; unclear D gene. Germline CDR1 reads SNHLY; CDR2 reads FYNNEI. The V end lost 2 bases, the J end lost 4 bases, and 15 bases lay between the germline ends. The CDR3 runs to 16 residues. CDR3 DNA: TGTGCCAGCAGTGAAATAGTGAGCGCAGCTTACAATGAGCAGTTCTTC. Its translation: CASSEIVSAAYNEQFF.

The J gene is TRBJ1-2, the V gene TRBV7-2; the D is unclear. The germline CDR1 and CDR2 sequences are SGHTA and FQGNSA. This CDR3 region has 15 residues. The germline V and J ends were trimmed by 0 bases and 5 bases, with 13 bases remaining between them. In nucleotides, the CDR3 is TGTGCCAGCAGCTTAGCCGGGAACAGCCAATATGGCTACACCTTC. As protein: CASSLAGNSQYGYTF.

The rearrangement joins TRBV7-2 to TRBJ2-1, with 7 bases identical to TRBD1. J was trimmed by 7 bases and V by 5 bases; bases with no gene match: 2. Germline-derived CDR1 and CDR2 are SGHTA and FQGNSA. The CDR3 extends over 12 amino acids. CDR3 bases: TGTGCCAGCAGCATGACAGGGAATGAGCAGTTCTTC. The encoded protein is CASSMTGNEQFF.

As concerns this clone: Different DNA sequences within this sample yield the same CDR3. The chain uses TRBV28 and TRBJ1-2, with D possibly TRBD1 on 6 matching bases. Germline loops: CDR1 MDHEN, CDR2 SYDVKM. There are 14 residues in the CDR3. Trimming shortened V by 1 base and J by 4 bases, and 10 bases separated the two germline ends. The CDR3 here is CASSLSGTSYGYTF. The CDR3 nucleotides read TGTGCCAGCAGTTTATCCGGGACATCCTATGGCTACACCTTC.

This chain uses TRBV10-3 with TRBJ2-7; 7 nucleotides agree with TRBD1. Germline-derived CDR1 and CDR2 are ENHRY and SYGVKD. The CDR3 runs to 13 residues. After removal of 10 bases from V and 0 bases from J, the junction contained 6 bases not matched to a gene. The CDR3: CATTGAVSYEQYF. The CDR3 coding sequence is TGTGCCACAACAGGGGCGGTCTCCTACGAGCAGTACTTC.

The genes are TRBV2 and TRBJ1-2, with D unclear. V was cut by 8 bases and J by 8 bases, with 12 bases left in between. The CDR3 runs 11 residues. Germline CDR1 reads SNHLY; CDR2 reads FYNNEI. CDR3 in amino acids: CASARYGGYTF. The CDR3 nucleotides are TGTGCCAGCGCACGGTATGGGGGCTACACCTTC.

J is TRBJ1-2 and V is TRBV29-1; weak D call: TRBD1 (5 bases). Per the germline V gene, CDR1 is SQVTM and CDR2 is ANQGSEA. The V gene lost 4 bases and the J gene lost 4 bases, with 16 bases spanning the gap. The CDR3 has 14 amino acids. The CDR3 region has the DNA TGCAGCGTTGTCGCGGCAGGGATGTCCTATGGCTACACCTTC. Its translation is CSVVAAGMSYGYTF.

In this sample, this clone turned up once. This specimen includes other DNA sequences encoding the same CDR3. This rearrangement joins TRBV29-1 to TRBJ2-7; D not resolved. V was pared by 4 bases and J by 7 bases, with 8 bases between. This CDR3 spans 10 amino acids. Per germline, CDR1 SQVTM and CDR2 ANQGSEA. CDR3 nucleotides: TGCAGCGTTGTAGTGGATGAGCAGTACTTC. This gives the protein CSVVVDEQYF.

V gene TRBV7-8 combines with J gene TRBJ2-7; 7 nucleotides agree with TRBD2. Unmatched junction bases numbered 5, after V lost 0 bases and J lost 3 bases. The CDR3 is 15 residues long. The germline V gene has CDR1 SGHVS and CDR2 FQNEAQ. The CDR3 DNA reads as TGTGCCAGCAGCTTAGCTTCTAGCGGATTCTACGAGCAGTACTTC. This translates into CASSLASSGFYEQYF.

The V gene is TRBV29-1, the J gene TRBJ2-7; D not certain. The V and J ends lost 2 bases and 1 base respectively, with 12 bases between them. The length of the CDR3 is 14 residues. From germline, CDR1 is SQVTM and CDR2 ANQGSEA. CDR3 bases: TGCAGCGTTGAATACGGGTTCGAATCCTACGAGCAGTACTTC. Its protein is CSVEYGFESYEQYF.